A single sample is the source of the 19 T cell receptor beta chains below, sequenced in a study of T-cell reconstitution after alpha-beta-depleted transplantation in children. As it was prepared, the TCRbeta library received unique molecular identifiers. TCRdb recomputed calls from the PCR reads with MiXCR, one row per CDR3 protein. The sample comprises nearly 200,000 distinct CDR3 sequences, just under 6.5% of which are singletons, and 4.5% rests with the top ten. The sample consisted of PBMCs, taken before TCRalphabeta/CD19-depleted stem cell transplant. Receptors were obtained from a girl under two years old with combined immunodeficiency, due to receive a stem cell transplant.

This clonotype was found many times. V usage is TRBV7-3 and J usage is TRBJ1-2; TRBD1 is a possible D gene (6 bases). Trimming pared 5 bases from V and 5 bases from J, leaving 12 bases between. The CDR3 covers 13 residues. In germline, CDR1 is SGHTA, CDR2 FQGTGA. Here the CDR3 reads CASSQGGAYGYTF. The CDR3 region has the DNA TGTGCCAGCAGCCAAGGGGGGGCATATGGCTACACCTTC.

This clonotype was counted at least ten times. V gene TRBV28 combines with J gene TRBJ2-7; a possible D gene is TRBD1 (5 bases). Trimming took 2 bases from V and 3 from J, leaving 8 bases between them. Looked up from germline, CDR1 is MDHEN and CDR2 is SYDVKM. The CDR3 covers 13 residues. The CDR3 sequence: CASSLADNYEQYF. In DNA form, the CDR3 reads TGTGCCAGCAGTTTAGCGGACAACTACGAGCAGTACTTC.

This clonotype has ten or more counts. This chain uses TRBV11-1 with TRBJ2-1; D ambiguous. The CDR3 is made up of 20 amino acids. CDR1 and CDR2 (germline): SGHAT, FQDESV (reference sequence). Trimming removed 3 bases from V and 0 bases from J, with 24 bases in between. The CDR3, as DNA: TGTGCCAGCAGCTTCCCCTTTTCTTCGACTCGTAGGAGCTCCTACAATGAGCAGTTCTTC. It is translated as CASSFPFSSTRRSSYNEQFF.

In this sample, this clonotype turned up many times. This chain joins TRBV7-2 and TRBJ2-7; D gene uncertain. There are 15 residues in the CDR3. V was trimmed by 4 bases and J by 4 bases, leaving 17 bases between them. In germline, CDR1 is SGHTA, CDR2 FQGNSA. The CDR3 loop reads CASSSQIGFGYEQYF. The CDR3 bases are TGTGCCAGCAGCTCCCAGATCGGATTCGGGTACGAGCAGTACTTC. Full variable domain (rest looked up from reference TRBV7-2 and TRBJ2-7): GAGVSQSPSNKVTEKGKDVELRCDPISGHTALYWYRQSLGQGLEFLIYFQGNSAPDKSGLPSDRFSAERTGGSVSTLTIQRTQQEDSAVYLCASSSQIGFGYEQYFGPGTRLTVT.

There are many counts of this clonotype. V and J are TRBV9 and TRBJ1-1; D unresolved. Trimming shortened V by 4 bases and J by 1 base, and 11 bases separated the two germline ends. Germline V gene data show CDR1 as SGDLS and CDR2 as YYNGEE. There are 14 residues in the CDR3. The CDR3 here is CASSPNTGNTEAFF. The CDR3 bases are TGTGCCAGCAGCCCAAACACCGGGAACACTGAAGCTTTCTTT.

Written as DNA, the CDR3 is TGCAGTGCTACCTGGGGGGGCAGGGGCACAGATACGCAGTATTTT. Amino acids: CSATWGGRGTDTQYF. The chain couples TRBV20-1 to TRBJ2-3; D is perhaps TRBD2 (7 bases). Deletions cut 4 bases from V and 1 base from J, with 15 bases between. CDR3 length equals 15 residues. Looked up from germline, CDR1 is DFQATT and CDR2 is SNEGSKA (reference sequence).

This chain links TRBV7-2 with TRBJ2-5; no clear D gene. Trimming took 2 bases from V and 5 from J, leaving 33 bases between them. The germline CDR1 and CDR2 sequences are SGHTA and FQGNSA. CDR3 length equals 21 residues. The DNA for the CDR3 is TGTGCCAGCAGCTTACGGGCCTCAGCCGGAATATGGCGTCGGGTCGGGGAGACCCAGTACTTC. It encodes CASSLRASAGIWRRVGETQYF.

This clonotype was recorded a few times. CDR3 in DNA: TGCAGTGCTAGAGATGGAGAGGGGCTCACAGATACGCAGTATTTT. It codes for CSARDGEGLTDTQYF. The chain couples TRBV20-1 to TRBJ2-3, with D perhaps being TRBD1 or TRBD2 (5 bases each). Germline loops: CDR1 DFQATT, CDR2 SNEGSKA (reference sequence). The CDR3 contains 15 residues. Trimming cost V 0 bases and J 2 bases, with 12 bases left between them.

This clonotype occurred many times. CDR3 nucleotides: TGTGCCAGCAGCCAAAGCAAGGGGGCGAGTATTGAGCAGTTCTTC. This codes for CASSQSKGASIEQFF. V gene TRBV4-2 combines with J gene TRBJ2-1, with 7 bases identical to TRBD1. CDR3 size: 15 residues. The J segment lost 9 bases and the V segment lost 2 bases, leaving 10 bases of the junction unmatched. CDR1 and CDR2 from the germline V gene are LGHNA and YNFKEQ.

This clonotype was counted ten times or more. The V gene is TRBV12-3 or TRBV12-4, the J gene TRBJ2-5; D not resolved. The V end lost 1 base, the J end lost 1 base, and 10 bases lay between the germline ends. The length of the CDR3 is 15 residues. The CDR3 DNA reads as TGTGCCAGCAGTTTAGTGGGGTCTGCCCAAGAGACCCAGTACTTC. Translating gives CASSLVGSAQETQYF.

The gene calls are TRBV4-3 and TRBJ2-1; no firm D call. CDR3 size: 17 residues. Germline V gives CDR1 LGHNA, CDR2 YSLEER. V was cut by 0 bases and J by 2 bases, with 14 bases left in between. CDR3: CASSQDPGSNPYNEQFF. CDR3 nucleotide sequence: TGCGCCAGCAGCCAAGATCCAGGCTCGAATCCCTACAATGAGCAGTTCTTC.

This clonotype was recorded at least ten times. This chain uses TRBV12-3 or TRBV12-4 with TRBJ2-1, with 8 bases fitting TRBD1. This CDR3 is built from 14 residues. V shed 3 bases and J 6 bases; nucleotides not matched to a gene: 4. The CDR3 here is CASSFQGAFNEQFF. The CDR3 DNA reads TGTGCCAGCAGTTTTCAGGGGGCGTTCAATGAGCAGTTCTTC.

In this sample, this clonotype turned up a few times. The chain joins TRBV13 to TRBJ2-5, with 9 nucleotides matching TRBD2. After removal of 6 bases from V and 4 bases from J, the junction contained 6 bases not matched to a gene. This CDR3 has 14 amino acids. From germline, CDR1 is PRHDT and CDR2 FYEKMQ (reference sequence). CDR3 nucleotide sequence: TGTGCCAGCAGGTACGAGGGACTAGCAGAGACCCAGTACTTC. The encoded protein is CASRYEGLAETQYF.

The chain joins TRBV29-1 to TRBJ1-2; 9 bases line up with TRBD1. CDR3 length: 12 amino acids. Trimming took 6 bases from V and 5 from J; bases not matched to a gene: 4. CDR1 and CDR2 from the germline V gene are SQVTM and ANQGSEA. The CDR3, as DNA: TGCAGCGTGGACAGGGGTTTTTATGGCTACACCTTC. Protein product: CSVDRGFYGYTF.

V is TRBV29-1 and J is TRBJ2-7; possible D gene TRBD2, 6 bases. Trimming cost V 2 bases and J 2 bases, with 16 bases left between them. The germline CDR1 and CDR2 sequences are SQVTM and ANQGSEA. The CDR3 extends over 15 amino acids. The CDR3 region is CSVEFGGKVPYEQYF. CDR3 DNA sequence: TGCAGCGTTGAATTCGGAGGGAAAGTCCCCTACGAGCAGTACTTC.

This clonotype was recorded many times. The J gene is TRBJ2-1, the V gene TRBV29-1; TRBD2 aligns across 11 bases. The CDR3 loop spans 17 amino acids. The germline V gene encodes CDR1 SQVTM and CDR2 ANQGSEA. The ends lost 1 base at V and 4 bases at J; junction bases unmatched: 9. The CDR3 loop is CSVEGVAGGPGYNEQFF. The CDR3 bases are TGCAGCGTTGAAGGGGTAGCGGGAGGGCCGGGTTACAATGAGCAGTTCTTC.

This clonotype was observed at least ten times. Here the CDR3 reads CSVVSSAGWGREQYF. The CDR3 DNA is TGCAGCGTTGTTTCCTCTGCGGGTTGGGGCCGCGAGCAGTACTTC. The V and J genes are TRBV29-1 and TRBJ2-7; either TRBD1 or TRBD2 may fit D (5 bases each). The germline CDR1 and CDR2 sequences are SQVTM and ANQGSEA. The CDR3 is 15 residues long. V was trimmed by 4 bases and J by 6 bases, leaving 22 bases between them.

This clonotype came up many times. V gene TRBV15 combines with J gene TRBJ2-5; 8 bases are shared with TRBD1. Germline trimming cut 4 bases from V and 3 bases from J; bases unmatched to any gene: 7. CDR3 length equals 15 residues. Per germline, CDR1 LNHNV and CDR2 YYDKDF (reference sequence). In DNA form, the CDR3 reads TGTGCCACCAGCACGCACTACAGGGGGGAAGAGACCCAGTACTTC. This sequence encodes CATSTHYRGEETQYF.

This clonotype was recorded many times. This rearrangement joins TRBV25-1 to TRBJ2-7, with 7 nucleotides matching TRBD2. This CDR3 is 13 amino acids long. J was trimmed by 0 bases and V by 7 bases; bases with no gene match: 3. Germline-derived CDR1 and CDR2 are MGHDK and SYGVNS. The CDR3 sequence: CASNGGTSYEQYF. CDR3 nucleotides: TGTGCCAGCAACGGGGGGACCTCCTACGAGCAGTACTTC.